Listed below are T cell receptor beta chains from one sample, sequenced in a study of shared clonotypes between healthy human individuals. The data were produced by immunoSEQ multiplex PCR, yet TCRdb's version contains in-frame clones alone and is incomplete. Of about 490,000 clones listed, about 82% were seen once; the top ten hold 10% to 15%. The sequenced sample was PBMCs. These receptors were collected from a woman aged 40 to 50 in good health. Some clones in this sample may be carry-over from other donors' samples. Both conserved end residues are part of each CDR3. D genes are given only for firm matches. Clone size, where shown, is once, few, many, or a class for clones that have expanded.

CDR3nt: TGTGCCAGCAGCTCGCGACCCGTTCCACACACAGATACGCAGTATTTT; CDR3aa: CASSSRPVPHTDTQYF; j_gene: TRBJ2-3; v_gene: TRBV9; d_gene: -; abundance: -
CDR3nt: TGTGCCAGCAGCCTCGGCGGGGGCTACGAGCAGTACTTC; CDR3aa: CASSLGGGYEQYF; j_gene: TRBJ2-7; v_gene: TRBV11-3; d_gene: TRBD2; abundance: -
CDR3nt: TGTGCCAGAAGCCACGGACTAGGCTCAGGGTCCTACGAGCAGTACTTC; CDR3aa: CARSHGLGSGSYEQYF; j_gene: TRBJ2-7; v_gene: TRBV5-3; d_gene: TRBD2; abundance: -
CDR3nt: TGTGCCAGCAGACCCGGGACAGGGAGGACCGGGGAGCTGTTTTTT; CDR3aa: CASRPGTGRTGELFF; j_gene: TRBJ2-2; v_gene: TRBV2; d_gene: TRBD1; abundance: few
CDR3nt: TGCGCCAGCAGCCCTCCGTCCCTAGCGGGGGCCTACAATGAGCAGTTCTTC; CDR3aa: CASSPPSLAGAYNEQFF; j_gene: TRBJ2-1; v_gene: TRBV5-1; d_gene: TRBD2; abundance: -
CDR3nt: TGTGCCAGCAGGGGCCTGGGTCTCTCCTACGAGCAGTACTTC; CDR3aa: CASRGLGLSYEQYF; j_gene: TRBJ2-7; v_gene: TRBV6-6; d_gene: -; abundance: -
CDR3nt: TGTGCCAGCAGCCCCCCTAGCGTTGAGCAGTTCTTC; CDR3aa: CASSPPSVEQFF; j_gene: TRBJ2-1; v_gene: TRBV7-2; d_gene: -; abundance: -
CDR3nt: TGTGCCAGTAGTATGACAGTCTACAATGAGCAGTTCTTC; CDR3aa: CASSMTVYNEQFF; j_gene: TRBJ2-1; v_gene: TRBV19; d_gene: -; abundance: -
CDR3nt: TGTGCCAGCAGCTTAATTACAGGGCCTACGCGGGAGACCCAGTACTTC; CDR3aa: CASSLITGPTRETQYF; j_gene: TRBJ2-5; v_gene: TRBV7-2; d_gene: -; abundance: -
CDR3nt: TGTGCCAGCAGTTTTAGGGGACAGGGGGCAGATACGCAGTATTTT; CDR3aa: CASSFRGQGADTQYF; j_gene: TRBJ2-3; v_gene: TRBV28; d_gene: TRBD1; abundance: -
CDR3nt: TGTGCCAGCTCACCGTGGGCTAGCGGTGATTACGAGCAGTACTTC; CDR3aa: CASSPWASGDYEQYF; j_gene: TRBJ2-7; v_gene: TRBV18; d_gene: TRBD2; abundance: many
CDR3nt: TGTGCCAGCAGCTTGGGGGGAGTTCGAGAGACCCAGTACTTC; CDR3aa: CASSLGGVRETQYF; j_gene: TRBJ2-5; v_gene: TRBV5-6; d_gene: -; abundance: -
CDR3nt: TGTGCCAGCAGCTCACTCGGACTAGCGGGAGTGAATGAGCAGTTCTTC; CDR3aa: CASSSLGLAGVNEQFF; j_gene: TRBJ2-1; v_gene: TRBV7-2; d_gene: TRBD2; abundance: few
CDR3nt: TGTGCCAGCAGTTTATCCCAGACCTACGAGCAGTACTTC; CDR3aa: CASSLSQTYEQYF; j_gene: TRBJ2-7; v_gene: TRBV28; d_gene: -; abundance: -
CDR3nt: TGTGCCAGCAGCTTAGAGGGCGGGAGGTCCTACGAGCAGTACTTC; CDR3aa: CASSLEGGRSYEQYF; j_gene: TRBJ2-7; v_gene: TRBV7-2; d_gene: TRBD2; abundance: -
CDR3nt: TGTGCCAGCTCAGCCCAGGGTAGCTCCTACAATGAGCAGTTCTTC; CDR3aa: CASSAQGSSYNEQFF; j_gene: TRBJ2-1; v_gene: TRBV18; d_gene: -; abundance: few
CDR3nt: TGTGCCAGCAGTCCACTAGCGCTGAACACCGGGGAGCTGTTTTTT; CDR3aa: CASSPLALNTGELFF; j_gene: TRBJ2-2; v_gene: TRBV27; d_gene: TRBD2; abundance: -
CDR3nt: TGTGCCTGGAGTGTGACCGGCAATCAGCCCCAGCATTTT; CDR3aa: CAWSVTGNQPQHF; j_gene: TRBJ1-5; v_gene: TRBV30; d_gene: -; abundance: -
CDR3nt: TGTGCCAGCAGTGGAGGGACAGCGGGAGATACGCAGTATTTT; CDR3aa: CASSGGTAGDTQYF; j_gene: TRBJ2-3; v_gene: TRBV28; d_gene: -; abundance: -
CDR3nt: TGTGCCACCGCTAGCGGGAGTAGCACAGATACGCAGTATTTT; CDR3aa: CATASGSSTDTQYF; j_gene: TRBJ2-3; v_gene: TRBV15; d_gene: TRBD2; abundance: few
CDR3nt: TGTGCCAGCAGCTTAGAAGGGACAGGGAGCAACACCATATATTTT; CDR3aa: CASSLEGTGSNTIYF; j_gene: TRBJ1-3; v_gene: TRBV7-2; d_gene: TRBD1; abundance: -
CDR3nt: TGTGCCAGCAGCGAGGGACAGGGGGCTAGGAGCAATCAGCCCCAGCATTTT; CDR3aa: CASSEGQGARSNQPQHF; j_gene: TRBJ1-5; v_gene: TRBV2; d_gene: TRBD1; abundance: -
CDR3nt: TGTGCCAGCGGAAGGGGCAACGAGCAGTACTTC; CDR3aa: CASGRGNEQYF; j_gene: TRBJ2-7; v_gene: TRBV6-5; d_gene: -; abundance: few
CDR3nt: TGTGCCAGCAGCGTAAGCGGGACAACTAATGAAAAACTGTTTTTT; CDR3aa: CASSVSGTTNEKLFF; j_gene: TRBJ1-4; v_gene: TRBV9; d_gene: -; abundance: -
CDR3nt: TGTGCCTGGAGCGGCACAGGGGTGGGCGAGCAGTACTTC; CDR3aa: CAWSGTGVGEQYF; j_gene: TRBJ2-7; v_gene: TRBV30; d_gene: TRBD1; abundance: -
CDR3nt: TGTGCAACCGGGACAGACAATCAGCCCCAGCATTTT; CDR3aa: CATGTDNQPQHF; j_gene: TRBJ1-5; v_gene: TRBV7-9; d_gene: TRBD1; abundance: -
CDR3nt: TGTGCCAGCAGCGCCATCGGGGGGGGGCCCCAGCATTTT; CDR3aa: CASSAIGGGPQHF; j_gene: TRBJ1-5; v_gene: TRBV6-4; d_gene: -; abundance: once
CDR3nt: TGCGCCAGCAGCTTGTGGGGGCCGGGAAAAAACACTGAAGCTTTCTTT; CDR3aa: CASSLWGPGKNTEAFF; j_gene: TRBJ1-1; v_gene: TRBV5-1; d_gene: -; abundance: few